This T cell receptor (beta chain) was documented in a study of shared clonotypes between healthy human individuals. Study-level results: The study found lower generation probabilities in non-shared clonotypes than in those shared by all four donors.

Of note for this clone: What it binds is not known.

Naive CD8 cells lacked CD45RO, underwent positive selection for CCR7 and left out terminally differentiated effector memory CD45RA+ cells. The V gene lost 1 base and the J gene lost 6 bases, with 12 bases spanning the gap. The CDR3 runs 15 residues. Germline loops: CDR1 SEHNR, CDR2 FQNEAQ (reference sequence). TCRdb's copy holds only in-frame clones and misses some; the assay was immunoSEQ multiplex PCR. The sample holds millions of clones; approximately 95% are singletons and the top ten take 1% to 1.3%. Input material: naive CD8+ T cells sorted from blood. This sequence joins TRBV7-9 and TRBJ2-2, with D perhaps TRBD1 or TRBD2 (5 bases each). This clonotype originated in a man between 18 and 35 years old in good health. The CDR3 sequence is CASSLDQGAPGELFF. Written as DNA, the CDR3 is TGTGCCAGCAGCTTAGACCAGGGAGCGCCCGGGGAGCTGTTTTTT.